Sequencing of this T cell receptor (beta chain) was carried out in a study of shared clonotypes between healthy human individuals. As for the study in general: A few men and two women, aged 18 to 49, were donors. Regarding the study as a whole: Although depth was large, rarefaction showed that sequencing of the sorted subsets was incomplete.

CDR1 and CDR2 (germline): SGDLS, YYNGEE. The CDR3 consists of 14 residues. V shed 4 bases and J shed 4 bases, with 14 bases lying between them. Concerning this clone itself: Its antigen remains unknown.

Assay: immunoSEQ multiplex PCR; the TCRdb copy retains only in-frame clones and omits some. The table shows millions of clones, with roughly 93% occurring only once. The clonotype comes from a man aged 18 to 35 in good health. Some clones in this sample may be carry-over from other donors' samples. The sequenced sample consisted of naive CD4+ T cells from PBMCs. Subset here: CD45RA+ positively selected. The chain carries TRBV9 and TRBJ2-5; maybe TRBD2 (6 bases). The CDR3 is CASSLGGLRETQYF. In nucleotides, the CDR3 is TGTGCCAGCAGCCTCGGGGGATTACGAGAGACCCAGTACTTC.